These 22 T cell receptor beta chains originate from one sample sequenced in a study of identical twins. TCRdb reprocessed the 5' RACE reads with MiXCR, giving one entry per CDR3 protein. The table records around 1.7 million distinct CDR3 sequences, about 32% of them present only once. The specimen sequenced was cord blood. These TCRs come from a newborn girl in good health.

This rearrangement joins TRBV20-1 to TRBJ2-3, with 14 bases matching TRBD2. The length of the CDR3 is 17 residues. V lost 3 bases and J lost 2; bases outside the gene matches: 7. Looked up from germline, CDR1 is DFQATT and CDR2 is SNEGSKA (reference sequence). CDR3 DNA sequence: TGCAGTGCTAGTCCGGGACTAGCGGGGGTAAACACAGATACGCAGTATTTT. Translating gives CSASPGLAGVNTDTQYF.

Many counts were recorded for this clonotype. The chain is built from TRBV21-1 and TRBJ1-2; the table's D gene call, TRBD1, was not cross checked with the DNA. TRBV21-1 is listed as a pseudogene. The CDR3 consists of 14 residues. The CDR3 spells CASSKEGQGNGYTF. CDR3 DNA sequence: TGTGCCAGCAGCAAAGAGGGACAGGGGAATGGCTACACCTTC.

This clonotype was detected a few times. The CDR3, as DNA: TGTGCCAGCAGCTTAGCAAGGGTGACCCAAGAGACCCAGTACTTC. Translating gives CASSLARVTQETQYF. The chain employs TRBV7-8 and TRBJ2-5, with no clear D. CDR3 size: 15 residues. Germline lookup yields CDR1 SGHVS and CDR2 FQNEAQ. With 0 bases removed from V and 1 base from J, the gap between germline ends came to 9 bases.

The V and J genes are TRBV10-3 and TRBJ1-5, with D uncertain. This CDR3 is built from 12 residues. Germline CDR1 ENHRY, CDR2 SYGVKD. Trimming cost V 3 bases and J 7 bases, with 7 bases left between them. In DNA, the CDR3 is TGTGCCATCAGTGAATTTCTCCAGCCCCAGCATTTT. Translation: CAISEFLQPQHF.

In the case of this clonotype: It may be a read error: a sequence one base away is much more abundant. A read error is likely, as this CDR3 ends without the conserved phenylalanine or tryptophan. The V call is TRBV12-3 or TRBV12-4, the J call TRBJ2-5, with D maybe TRBD1 (6 bases). The V gene lost 5 bases and the J gene lost 0 bases, with 10 bases spanning the gap. The CDR3 consists of 14 residues. As DNA, the CDR3 is TGTGCCAGCAGTCCCACAGGGTACCAAGAGACCCAGTACTCC. Translation gives CASSPTGYQETQYS.

V usage is TRBV28 and J usage is TRBJ2-7; TRBD1 might be the D (6 bases). Germline CDR1 is MDHEN and CDR2 is SYDVKM. The CDR3 length is 16 residues. Trimming pared 1 base from V and 5 bases from J, leaving 18 bases between. The CDR3 DNA reads as TGTGCCAGCAGTTTATTTCCAGGGGCCCCGACGAACGAGCAGTACTTC. Its protein product is CASSLFPGAPTNEQYF.

This chain joins TRBV30 and TRBJ2-3, with TRBD1 matching over 7 bases. This CDR3 is 11 amino acids long. Germline CDR1 and CDR2: GTSNPN and SVGIG (reference sequence). The V segment lost 8 bases and the J segment 1 base; nucleotides outside the gene matches: 0. CDR3 loop: CAGTGTDTQYF. The CDR3 DNA is TGTGCCGGGACAGGCACAGATACGCAGTATTTT.

J is TRBJ2-1 and V is TRBV6-1; D call uncertain. CDR3 size: 15 residues. V was cut by 7 bases and J by 4 bases, with 17 bases left in between. CDR1 and CDR2 from the germline V gene are MNHNS and SASEGT. DNA for the CDR3: TGTGCCAGCACCCGGACGGCAACATCTTACAATGAGCAGTTCTTC. It yields the protein CASTRTATSYNEQFF.

The J gene is TRBJ2-5, the V gene TRBV20-1, with D possibly TRBD1 on 6 matching bases. CDR1 and CDR2 (germline): DFQATT, SNEGSKA (reference sequence). Trimming removed 0 bases at V and 0 bases at J, with 8 bases between. The CDR3 extends over 14 amino acids. This chain's CDR3 is CSARETGNQETQYF. The CDR3 DNA follows: TGCAGTGCTAGAGAAACAGGGAACCAAGAGACCCAGTACTTC.

This clonotype showed up just a few times. This sequence joins TRBV25-1 and TRBJ2-6, with a possible D match to TRBD1 (5 bases). Deletions cut 3 bases from V and 0 bases from J, with 12 bases between. This CDR3 spans 17 amino acids. CDR1 MGHDK and CDR2 SYGVNS come from the germline V gene. As DNA, the CDR3 is TGTGCCAGCAGTGACTCGCAACAGGTCTCTGGGGCCAACGTCCTGACTTTC. It translates to CASSDSQQVSGANVLTF.

V is TRBV6-5 and J is TRBJ2-5; 9 nucleotides align to TRBD2. The V segment lost 1 base and the J segment 3 bases; nucleotides outside the gene matches: 6. This CDR3 is built from 16 residues. The germline V gene has CDR1 MNHEY and CDR2 SVGAGI. The CDR3 bases are TGTGCCAGCAGTTACTGGGAGCGGGAGGAAAAAGAGACCCAGTACTTC. Amino acids: CASSYWEREEKETQYF.

CDR3 sequence (DNA): TGCAGTGCCAAAAGGATTACTAGCGGGAGGGCCTACGAGCAGTACTTC. The encoded protein is CSAKRITSGRAYEQYF. The rearrangement links TRBV20-1 to TRBJ2-7; 13 nucleotides match TRBD2. The CDR3 extends over 16 amino acids. Germline V gives CDR1 DFQATT, CDR2 SNEGSKA (reference sequence). V dropped 6 bases and J dropped 2; count of bases not matched to a gene: 10.

Remarks on this clonotype: A junction end diverges from the germline sequence, so it may reflect a read error. The rearrangement joins TRBV11-2 to TRBJ2-4; D gene uncertain. The germline gives CDR1 SGHAT, CDR2 FQNNGV. The CDR3 has 13 amino acids. Here the CDR3 reads CVSSLNLGNIQYF. The DNA for the CDR3 is TGTGTCAGCAGCTTAAACCTCGGGAACATTCAGTACTTC. The entire variable domain, with the rest obtained from reference TRBV11-2 and TRBJ2-4, is as follows: EAGVAQSPRYKIIEKRQSVAFWCNPISGHATLYWYQQILGQGPKLLIQFQNNGVVDDSQLPKDRFSAERLKGVDSTLKIQPAKLEDSAVYLCVSSLNLGNIQYFGAGTRLSVL.

The gene calls are TRBV12-3 or TRBV12-4 and TRBJ2-7, with 10 bases that match TRBD2. The V and J ends lost 5 bases and 3 bases, in that order; junction bases with no gene match: 10. CDR3 size: 16 residues. CDR3 region: CASSRWGLAGVYEQYF. The CDR3 DNA sequence: TGTGCCAGCAGTCGATGGGGCCTAGCGGGAGTCTACGAGCAGTACTTC.

This clonotype was recorded a few times. This sequence joins TRBV28 and TRBJ1-1, with 7 nucleotides matching TRBD1. CDR3 length equals 15 residues. Trimming took 5 bases from V and 0 from J; bases not matched to a gene: 6. Germline loops: CDR1 MDHEN, CDR2 SYDVKM. CDR3 in DNA: TGTGCCAGCAGTAGTTCAGGGGGGGTGAACACTGAAGCTTTCTTT. Translated: CASSSSGGVNTEAFF.

The chain links TRBV5-1 to TRBJ2-4, with TRBD2 matching 8 bases. Germline-derived CDR1 and CDR2 are SGHRS and YFSETQ. Trimming took 3 bases from V and 6 from J; bases not matched to a gene: 23. CDR3 length equals 20 residues. The CDR3 region is CASSSRQNGAGAISRNIQYF. The CDR3, as DNA: TGCGCCAGCAGCTCACGGCAAAACGGAGCGGGAGCTATAAGTCGAAACATTCAGTACTTC.

Turning to this clonotype: A junction boundary mismatches the germline segment, possibly from a read error. This chain links TRBV20-1 with TRBJ1-5, with 7 nucleotides matching TRBD1. The CDR3 loop spans 15 amino acids. CDR1 is DFQATT and CDR2 is SNEGSKA in the germline V gene (reference sequence). CDR3 protein: CSATVSTGTNRPQHF. CDR3 sequence (DNA): TGCAGTGCTACGGTATCGACAGGGACCAATCGGCCCCAGCATTTT.

On this clonotype itself: Being one base from a much bigger clone, this may be a read error. The chain combines TRBV12-3 or TRBV12-4 with TRBJ2-1, with D maybe TRBD2 (5 bases). The CDR3 loop spans 15 amino acids. V was cut by 3 bases and J by 10 bases, with 19 bases left in between. The CDR3 is CASSFSVGETYEQFF. The DNA for the CDR3 is TGTGCCAGCAGTTTCTCTGTGGGAGAGACCTACGAGCAGTTCTTC.

V is TRBV27 and J is TRBJ2-1, with TRBD2 as a possible D gene (5 bases). The V gene's germline CDR1 is MNHEY and CDR2 SMNVEV (reference sequence). V lost 4 bases and J 4 bases, leaving 8 bases between the germline ends. The CDR3 length is 13 residues. CDR3 region: CASSSAAYNEQFF. CDR3 sequence (DNA): TGTGCCAGCAGTTCAGCGGCGTACAATGAGCAGTTCTTC.

In this sample, this clonotype turned up a few times. This chain uses TRBV9 with TRBJ2-3, with 9 bases that match TRBD2. CDR1 and CDR2 (germline): SGDLS, YYNGEE. CDR3 length equals 17 residues. J gave up 4 bases and V 5 bases, and 14 bases lay outside the gene matches. CDR3 protein: CASSQRLAGEISDTQYF. The CDR3 DNA reads TGTGCCAGCAGTCAAAGATTAGCGGGAGAAATCTCAGATACGCAGTATTTT.

The J gene is TRBJ1-2, the V gene TRBV11-2, with TRBD1 identical over 7 bases. CDR1 is SGHAT, CDR2 FQNNGV, per germline. The V and J ends lost 5 bases and 13 bases, in that order; junction bases with no gene match: 7. The CDR3 is 11 residues long. CDR3 in amino acids: CASSQTRDSTF. The CDR3 DNA reads TGTGCCAGCAGCCAGACCCGGGACAGCACCTTC. Together with reference TRBV11-2 and TRBJ1-2, the CDR3 gives the full variable domain: EAGVAQSPRYKIIEKRQSVAFWCNPISGHATLYWYQQILGQGPKLLIQFQNNGVVDDSQLPKDRFSAERLKGVDSTLKIQPAKLEDSAVYLCASSQTRDSTFGSGTRLTVV.

This clonotype was seen at least ten times. This chain uses TRBV20-1 with TRBJ2-7; TRBD2 matches at 7 bases. Germline V gene sequence: CDR1 DFQATT, CDR2 SNEGSKA (reference sequence). The CDR3 has 14 residues. The V segment lost 1 base and the J segment 2 bases; nucleotides outside the gene matches: 5. CDR3 in amino acids: CSARVASGTYEQYF. CDR3 DNA sequence: TGCAGTGCTAGAGTTGCTAGCGGTACCTACGAGCAGTACTTC.